The present T cell receptor beta chain was sequenced within a study of identical twins. Study-wide results and caveats: Compared with unrelated sharing, twin-shared out-of-frame alpha sequences had more low-probability sequences. The authors drew conclusions from cross-sectional statistical analysis rather than following the same donors.

Germline V lookup: CDR1 MDHEN, CDR2 SYDVKM. Trimming removed 5 bases from V and 6 bases from J; junction bases left unmatched: 9. This CDR3 contains 16 residues. Healthy Caucasians, and only they, were the donors. With respect to this clonotype: Its antigen is not known.

Unique molecular identifiers were in the cDNA, with template-switch universal primer binding. TCRdb passed the 5' RACE reads through MiXCR, listing each CDR3 protein once. Seen here are around 1.7 million distinct CDR3 sequences, around 29% observed once, and the top ten hold about 0.3%. The TCR was taken from a newborn girl in good health. What was sequenced was cord blood. The chain uses TRBV28 and TRBJ2-1, with 11 bases aligning to TRBD2. The CDR3: CASSTLAGGPVNEQFF. CDR3 DNA sequence: TGTGCCAGCAGTACCTTAGCGGGAGGGCCAGTCAATGAGCAGTTCTTC. The whole variable domain, remainder taken from reference TRBV28 and TRBJ2-1, is DVKVTQSSRYLVKRTGEKVFLECVQDMDHENMFWYRQDPGLGLRLIYFSYDVKMKEKGDIPEGYSVSREKKERFSLILESASTNQTSMYLCASSTLAGGPVNEQFFGPGTRLTVL.